One and the same sample provided the 24 T cell receptor beta chains below, sequenced in a study of cytomegalovirus exposure and HLA in healthy donors. It was with 60 Vbeta and 13 Jbeta primers that the PCR ran. The repertoire was sequenced with immunoSEQ multiplex PCR; TCRdb's copy has only in-frame clones and lacks some. The sample lists 200,000 to 250,000 clones, over 65% occurring once. The source material was PBMCs. The receptors stem from a man between 18 and 29 years old in good health and CMV-seronegative.

The chain is built from TRBV4-1 and TRBJ1-2, with D perhaps TRBD1 (5 bases). The ends were cut back, 6 bases at V and 3 bases at J, with 14 bases in the middle. The CDR3 runs to 14 residues. CDR1 and CDR2 from the germline V gene are MGHRA and YSYEKL. The CDR3 region is CASRKGSGDYGYTF. As DNA, the CDR3 is TGCGCCAGCAGGAAAGGGTCGGGGGACTATGGCTACACCTTC.

The chain employs TRBV6-5 and TRBJ1-1, with TRBD1 identical over 7 bases. The CDR3 contains 15 residues. Per the germline V gene, CDR1 is MNHEY and CDR2 is SVGAGI. V was clipped by 4 bases and J by 4 bases; unmatched bases: 9. This chain's CDR3 is CASSLNRGLSTEAFF. As DNA, the CDR3 is TGTGCCAGCAGTTTAAACAGGGGCTTGAGCACTGAAGCTTTCTTT.

V usage is TRBV19 and J usage is TRBJ1-1, with TRBD1 matching over 9 bases. The CDR3 extends over 15 amino acids. CDR1 and CDR2 (germline): LNHDA, SQIVND (reference sequence). V was pared by 7 bases and J by 5 bases, with 11 bases of the junction left unmatched. CDR3 nucleotides: TGTGCCAGTACCCCTAGAGGGACAGGGAAAACTGAAGCTTTCTTT. Protein: CASTPRGTGKTEAFF.

This clone appeared a single time. The chain couples TRBV7-3 to TRBJ2-7; 7 bases are a match to TRBD2. V lost 9 bases to trimming and J lost 3 bases; unmatched junction nucleotides: 2. This CDR3 contains 11 residues. Germline CDR1 reads SGHTA; CDR2 reads FQGTGA. For the CDR3, the DNA is TGTGCCAGGGGGAGGGGCTACGAGCAGTACTTC. Residues: CARGRGYEQYF.

The gene calls are TRBV27 and TRBJ1-2, with 10 bases matching TRBD1. Germline V gene data show CDR1 as MNHEY and CDR2 as SMNVEV (reference sequence). The CDR3 loop spans 13 amino acids. V lost 2 bases and J lost 7; bases outside the gene matches: 1. CDR3 residues: CASSLGQGGGYTF. DNA for the CDR3: TGTGCCAGCAGTTTAGGACAGGGGGGTGGCTACACCTTC.

CDR3 nucleotide sequence: TGTGCCAGCAGCGTAGCGGGAAACAATGAGCAGTTCTTC. It yields the protein CASSVAGNNEQFF. This sequence joins TRBV9 and TRBJ2-1, with TRBD2 as a possible D gene (5 bases). Deletions cut 0 bases from V and 5 bases from J, with 6 bases between. The germline V gene encodes CDR1 SGDLS and CDR2 YYNGEE. The CDR3 is 13 residues long.

The chain carries TRBV19 and TRBJ1-1; possibly TRBD1 for D (5 bases). This CDR3 has 11 residues. Looked up from germline, CDR1 is LNHDA and CDR2 is SQIVND (reference sequence). The V and J ends lost 6 bases and 7 bases respectively, with 9 bases between them. The CDR3, as DNA: TGTGCCAGTAGCAGGGAGGTTGAAGCTTTCTTT. Encoded protein: CASSREVEAFF.

V is TRBV7-8 and J is TRBJ2-7, with 7 bases matching TRBD1. Per germline, CDR1 SGHVS and CDR2 FQNEAQ. The CDR3 length is 15 residues. Trimming removed 5 bases from V and 2 bases from J; junction bases left unmatched: 9. CDR3 residues: CASSRGQVFPYEQYF. In nucleotides, the CDR3 is TGTGCCAGCAGCCGTGGACAGGTCTTTCCCTACGAGCAGTACTTC.

The genes are TRBV5-1 and TRBJ1-2; 8 bases are a match to TRBD1. Germline V lookup: CDR1 SGHRS, CDR2 YFSETQ. V was clipped by 3 bases and J by 4 bases; unmatched bases: 5. The CDR3 loop spans 14 amino acids. CDR3 bases: TGCGCCAGCAGCTCGACAGGGGTGTCCTATGGCTACACCTTC. Protein: CASSSTGVSYGYTF. The full variable domain, completed using reference TRBV5-1 and TRBJ1-2, is KAGVTQTPRYLIKTRGQQVTLSCSPISGHRSVSWYQQTPGQGLQFLFEYFSETQRNKGNFPGRFSGRQFSNSRSEMNVSTLELGDSALYLCASSSTGVSYGYTFGSGTRLTVV.

This clone was detected once. V usage is TRBV29-1 and J usage is TRBJ2-1; D gene ambiguous. V was cut by 0 bases and J by 4 bases, with 16 bases left in between. The germline V gene encodes CDR1 SQVTM and CDR2 ANQGSEA. This CDR3 is built from 16 residues. CDR3 amino acids: CSVEESVGSSYNEQFF. The CDR3 DNA reads TGCAGCGTTGAAGAAAGCGTAGGTAGCTCATACAATGAGCAGTTCTTC.

This rearrangement joins TRBV19 to TRBJ2-1, with D perhaps TRBD2 (5 bases). The CDR3 is 15 amino acids. V lost 5 bases and J 0 bases, leaving 11 bases between the germline ends. Germline CDR1 reads LNHDA; CDR2 reads SQIVND (reference sequence). CDR3: CASSQSGGSYNEQFF. In nucleotides, the CDR3 is TGTGCCAGTAGTCAATCTGGAGGCTCCTACAATGAGCAGTTCTTC.

The CDR3 sequence: CAITASGSNEQFF. The CDR3 DNA is TGTGCCATCACCGCTAGCGGGAGTAATGAGCAGTTCTTC. This rearrangement joins TRBV10-3 to TRBJ2-1; 10 bases align to TRBD2. Trimming removed 7 bases from V and 7 bases from J; junction bases left unmatched: 4. The CDR3 contains 13 residues. Germline V CDR1 and CDR2: ENHRY, SYGVKD.

V usage is TRBV27 and J usage is TRBJ2-1; TRBD1 agrees at 11 bases. V shed 10 bases, J shed 7 bases, and the junction held 12 bases outside the gene matches. CDR3 length equals 15 residues. Germline V gene lookup returns CDR1 MNHEY and CDR2 SMNVEV (reference sequence). The CDR3 sequence is CAIMYRTGGRNEQFF. In DNA, the CDR3 is TGTGCCATTATGTATAGGACAGGGGGCCGAAATGAGCAGTTCTTC.

This clone was observed a handful of times. V gene TRBV6-1 combines with J gene TRBJ1-2, with 10 bases matching TRBD1. There are 15 residues in the CDR3. Germline V gene sequence: CDR1 MNHNS, CDR2 SASEGT. V dropped 7 bases and J dropped 2; count of bases not matched to a gene: 7. DNA for the CDR3: TGTGCCAGCAATGTGGGACAGGGGTCCAACTATGGCTACACCTTC. Amino acids: CASNVGQGSNYGYTF.

The chain carries TRBV19 and TRBJ2-5; a possible D gene is TRBD2 (5 bases). The V end lost 6 bases, the J end lost 5 bases, and 16 bases lay between the germline ends. Germline V CDR1 and CDR2: LNHDA, SQIVND (reference sequence). The CDR3 spans 14 residues. The DNA for the CDR3 is TGTGCCAGTAGGGCTCGTGGCGGCGGGGAGACCCAGTACTTC. This gives the protein CASRARGGGETQYF.

The J gene is TRBJ2-7, the V gene TRBV30, with 8 bases lining up with TRBD1. The CDR3 is 13 amino acids. The J segment lost 7 bases and the V segment lost 5 bases, leaving 10 bases of the junction unmatched. Looked up from germline, CDR1 is GTSNPN and CDR2 is SVGIG (reference sequence). The DNA of the CDR3 is TGTGCCTGGGCCGGGGGACAGGTTTATGAGCAGTACTTC. Protein product: CAWAGGQVYEQYF. Full variable domain (rest looked up from reference TRBV30 and TRBJ2-7): SQTIHQWPATLVQPVGSPLSLECTVEGTSNPNLYWYRQAAGRGLQLLFYSVGIGQISSEVPQNLSASRPQDRQFILSSKKLLLSDSGFYLCAWAGGQVYEQYFGPGTRLTVT.

The chain combines TRBV19 with TRBJ2-3, with 7 bases fitting TRBD1. Trimming cost V 0 bases and J 3 bases; bases outside gene matches: 6. CDR1 and CDR2 (germline): LNHDA, SQIVND (reference sequence). The CDR3 has 16 residues. CDR3 coding DNA: TGTGCCAGTAGTATAGACGCGCACAGGGGTACAGATACGCAGTATTTT. Protein sequence: CASSIDAHRGTDTQYF. The variable domain in full, with the rest retrieved from reference TRBV19 and TRBJ2-3, is DGGITQSPKYLFRKEGQNVTLSCEQNLNHDAMYWYRQDPGQGLRLIYYSQIVNDFQKGDIAEGYSVSREKKESFPLTVTSAQKNPTAFYLCASSIDAHRGTDTQYFGPGTRLTVL.

The CDR3 coding sequence is TGTGCCAGCGTCTCAGGGAGGGTCAGACAGCCCCAGCATTTT. Encoded protein: CASVSGRVRQPQHF. This chain connects TRBV28 to TRBJ1-5; perhaps TRBD1 as D (5 bases). Germline CDR1 and CDR2: MDHEN and SYDVKM. Trimming pared 8 bases from V and 7 bases from J, leaving 18 bases between. This CDR3 has 14 amino acids.

V and J are TRBV19 and TRBJ1-2; D call uncertain. This CDR3 is built from 12 residues. V shed 7 bases and J shed 5 bases, with 11 bases lying between them. Germline V gene sequence: CDR1 LNHDA, CDR2 SQIVND (reference sequence). The CDR3 sequence is CASTGRRYGYTF. The CDR3 bases are TGTGCCAGTACTGGCAGGCGATATGGCTACACCTTC.

This clone appeared a few times. The rearrangement joins TRBV28 to TRBJ2-7; 9 bases match TRBD1. Germline V gives CDR1 MDHEN, CDR2 SYDVKM. J lost 6 bases, V lost 5 bases, and 11 bases had no gene match. This CDR3 contains 15 residues. The CDR3 bases are TGTGCCAGCAGTACCTCCGGACAGGGGTCGGGCGAGCAGTACTTC. Its protein is CASSTSGQGSGEQYF. The full variable domain, completed using reference TRBV28 and TRBJ2-7, is DVKVTQSSRYLVKRTGEKVFLECVQDMDHENMFWYRQDPGLGLRLIYFSYDVKMKEKGDIPEGYSVSREKKERFSLILESASTNQTSMYLCASSTSGQGSGEQYFGPGTRLTVT.

J is TRBJ2-5 and V is TRBV30, with 10 bases aligning to TRBD1. Germline V CDR1 and CDR2: GTSNPN, SVGIG (reference sequence). The CDR3 has 14 residues. Trimming at V came to 2 bases and at J to 7 bases, leaving 7 bases not matched to a gene. CDR3 DNA sequence: TGTGCCTGGAGTAACCCGACAGGGGGCGGGACCCAGTACTTC. Translating gives CAWSNPTGGGTQYF.

The chain uses TRBV11-3 and TRBJ2-1, with a tentative D call TRBD2 (7 bases). Germline CDR1 is SGHNT and CDR2 is YENEEA. The V end lost 0 bases, the J end lost 4 bases, and 10 bases lay between the germline ends. The CDR3 is made up of 15 amino acids. This CDR3 reads CASSLEGGTYNEQFF. The DNA for the CDR3 is TGTGCCAGCAGCTTAGAGGGGGGGACATACAATGAGCAGTTCTTC. The entire variable domain, with the rest obtained from reference TRBV11-3 and TRBJ2-1, is as follows: EAGVVQSPRYKIIEKKQPVAFWCNPISGHNTLYWYLQNLGQGPELLIRYENEEAVDDSQLPKDRFSAERLKGVDSTLKIQPAELGDSAVYLCASSLEGGTYNEQFFGPGTRLTVL.

The chain joins TRBV4-1 to TRBJ2-2, with D tentatively TRBD2 (5 bases). Looked up from germline, CDR1 is MGHRA and CDR2 is YSYEKL. Trimming cost V 0 bases and J 6 bases, with 14 bases left between them. This CDR3 region has 16 residues. This chain's CDR3 is CASSQEPAARAGELFF. The CDR3 region has the DNA TGCGCCAGCAGCCAAGAGCCTGCCGCGAGGGCCGGGGAGCTGTTTTTT.

This chain links TRBV30 with TRBJ2-3; D is unclear. Trimming removed 5 bases from V and 2 bases from J, with 8 bases in between. This CDR3 contains 12 residues. Germline V lookup: CDR1 GTSNPN, CDR2 SVGIG (reference sequence). In DNA, the CDR3 is TGTGCCTGGGAGTCTGCCACAGATACGCAGTATTTT. Its translation: CAWESATDTQYF.